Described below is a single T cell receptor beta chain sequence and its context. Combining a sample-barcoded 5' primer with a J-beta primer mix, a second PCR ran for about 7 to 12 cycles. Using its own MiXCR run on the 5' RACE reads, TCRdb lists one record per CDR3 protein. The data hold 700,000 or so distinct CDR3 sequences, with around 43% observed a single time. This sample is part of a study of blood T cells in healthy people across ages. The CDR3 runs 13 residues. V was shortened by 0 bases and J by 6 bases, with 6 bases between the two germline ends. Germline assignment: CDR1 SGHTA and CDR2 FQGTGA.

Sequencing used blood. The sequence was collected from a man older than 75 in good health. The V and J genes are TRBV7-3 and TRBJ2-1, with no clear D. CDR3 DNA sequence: TGTGCCAGCAGCTTAACAAGGATCAATGAGCAGTTCTTC. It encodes CASSLTRINEQFF. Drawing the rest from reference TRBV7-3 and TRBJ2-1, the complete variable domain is GAGVSQTPSNKVTEKGKYVELRCDPISGHTALYWYRQSLGQGPEFLIYFQGTGAADDSGLPNDRFFAVRPEGSVSTLKIQRTERGDSAVYLCASSLTRINEQFFGPGTRLTVL.